This TCR beta chain was documented in a study of cytomegalovirus exposure and HLA in healthy donors. Findings and limits, study-wide: Productive rates of about 87% or about 30% were seen for most TCR beta V segments in an earlier analysis. Donors belonging to an Asian-associated ancestry cluster reportedly showed fewer N-insertions in productive TCRs than the roughly 670-donor mean, according to what a later analysis found.

As concerns this clone: The target antigen is unknown.

PCR involved 60 Vbeta and 13 Jbeta primers. How the authors handled the data: Approximately 83 million unique TCR beta chains, roughly 10 million shared, were counted in a later analysis. The method was immunoSEQ multiplex PCR; TCRdb's version includes in-frame clones alone and lacks a portion of them. Clonal size and the V and J genes are those of that table, whereas D and trimming came from the DNA. This sample yields about 150,000 clones, of which 79% are seen a single time; roughly 6.7% belongs to the top ten. CDR3 length equals 16 residues. V shed 0 bases and J 2 bases; nucleotides not matched to a gene: 5. CDR1 is SGHNT and CDR2 is YYREEE in the germline V gene (reference sequence).

This receptor was identified in a man aged 50 to 59 in good health and CMV-seropositive. This chain uses TRBV5-4 with TRBJ2-1; 7 bases are a match to TRBD2. The source material was PBMCs. CDR3 coding DNA: TGTGCCAGCAGCTTGGGGCTCGGACTAGCCTACAATGAGCAGTTCTTC. Protein: CASSLGLGLAYNEQFF.